A single sample is the source of the 9 T cell receptor beta chains below, sequenced in a study of CD8+ T cells in alopecia areata. As the sequencing template, cDNA was produced by extracting RNA and reverse transcribing it. Generated by immunoSEQ multiplex PCR, the TCRdb table keeps only in-frame clones and is missing some. The sample includes roughly 35,000 clones, around 50% of them seen just once. The sequencing sample was made of NKG2D-high CD8+ T cells sorted from blood. The receptors shown here come from a human donor with alopecia areata.

V and J are TRBV18 and TRBJ2-7; D remains unclear. Germline loops: CDR1 KGHSH, CDR2 LQKENI. The CDR3 contains 10 residues. V shed 5 bases and J shed 5 bases, with 4 bases lying between them. This CDR3 reads CASSGNEQYF. CDR3 DNA sequence: TGTGCCAGCTCAGGGAACGAGCAGTACTTC.

The chain joins TRBV25-1 to TRBJ2-5; TRBD2 aligns across 7 bases. The CDR3 runs 14 residues. Germline V gene data show CDR1 as MGHDK and CDR2 as SYGVNS. The V gene end was trimmed by 1 base and the J gene end by 9 bases; junction bases not matched to a gene: 8. DNA for the CDR3: TGTGCCAGCAGTGAATGGGGGAGGGACGGTCCCCAGTACTTC. It yields the protein CASSEWGRDGPQYF.

This chain joins TRBV19 and TRBJ2-2; D gene ambiguous. The CDR3 sequence is 14 residues long. Trimming removed 4 bases at V and 8 bases at J, with 14 bases between. Per germline, CDR1 LNHDA and CDR2 SQIVND (reference sequence). For the CDR3, the DNA is TGTGCCAGTAGTAGTGCGCTTCTCTTGGGGGAGCTGTTTTTT. Translation gives CASSSALLLGELFF. Filled out from reference TRBV19 and TRBJ2-2, the complete variable domain reads DGGITQSPKYLFRKEGQNVTLSCEQNLNHDAMYWYRQDPGQGLRLIYYSQIVNDFQKGDIAEGYSVSREKKESFPLTVTSAQKNPTAFYLCASSSALLLGELFFGEGSRLTVL.

The rearrangement links TRBV5-4 to TRBJ2-1; D gene ambiguous. The CDR3 runs to 13 residues. V was clipped by 2 bases and J by 2 bases, with 5 bases between them. Germline CDR1 reads SGHNT; CDR2 reads YYREEE (reference sequence). CDR3: CASSFRAYNEQFF. In DNA, the CDR3 is TGTGCCAGCAGCTTTAGGGCCTACAATGAGCAGTTCTTC.

The rearrangement uses TRBV5-4 and TRBJ2-7, with 8 positions matching TRBD1. Looked up from germline, CDR1 is SGHNT and CDR2 is YYREEE (reference sequence). V lost 4 bases, J lost 4 bases, and 13 bases stayed unmatched. This CDR3 contains 16 residues. Here the CDR3 reads CASSPHRQGAGYEQYF. The CDR3 nucleotides read TGTGCCAGCAGCCCGCACCGGCAGGGGGCTGGATACGAGCAGTACTTC.

This sequence joins TRBV7-9 and TRBJ2-6; possibly TRBD1 or TRBD2 for D (5 bases each). Per germline, CDR1 SEHNR and CDR2 FQNEAQ (reference sequence). The CDR3 has 16 amino acids. Trimming took off 5 bases at V and 4 bases at J, with 15 bases between the two ends. CDR3 in DNA: TGTGCCAGCAGCCCCGCGGTTGGGACGGGGGCCAACGTCCTGACTTTC. Amino acid sequence: CASSPAVGTGANVLTF. Combining the CDR3 with reference TRBV7-9 and TRBJ2-6 gives the whole variable domain DTGVSQNPRHKITKRGQNVTFRCDPISEHNRLYWYRQTLGQGPEFLTYFQNEAQLEKSRLLSDRFSAERPKGSFSTLEIQRTEQGDSAMYLCASSPAVGTGANVLTFGAGSRLTVL.

In this sample, this clone turned up a few times. The rearrangement links TRBV7-9 to TRBJ2-7; D call uncertain. The ends were cut back, 2 bases at V and 1 base at J, with 3 bases in the middle. CDR1 SEHNR and CDR2 FQNEAQ come from the germline V gene (reference sequence). The CDR3 length is 12 residues. CDR3 loop: CASSLRSYEQYF. The DNA of the CDR3 is TGTGCCAGCAGCTTAAGGTCCTACGAGCAGTACTTC.

The gene calls are TRBV27 and TRBJ2-3; D is undetermined. The CDR3 covers 11 residues. The V and J ends lost 4 bases and 4 bases respectively, with 3 bases between them. CDR1 and CDR2 (germline): MNHEY, SMNVEV (reference sequence). For the CDR3, the DNA is TGTGCCAGCAGTTCGCCAGATACGCAGTATTTT. Protein product: CASSSPDTQYF.

This chain links TRBV9 with TRBJ2-7, with no clear D. Germline CDR1 reads SGDLS; CDR2 reads YYNGEE. The CDR3 contains 14 residues. Trimming removed 4 bases at V and 4 bases at J, with 15 bases between. DNA of the CDR3: TGTGCCAGCAGCCCCACGGATCTGATATACGAGCAGTACTTC. It codes for CASSPTDLIYEQYF.